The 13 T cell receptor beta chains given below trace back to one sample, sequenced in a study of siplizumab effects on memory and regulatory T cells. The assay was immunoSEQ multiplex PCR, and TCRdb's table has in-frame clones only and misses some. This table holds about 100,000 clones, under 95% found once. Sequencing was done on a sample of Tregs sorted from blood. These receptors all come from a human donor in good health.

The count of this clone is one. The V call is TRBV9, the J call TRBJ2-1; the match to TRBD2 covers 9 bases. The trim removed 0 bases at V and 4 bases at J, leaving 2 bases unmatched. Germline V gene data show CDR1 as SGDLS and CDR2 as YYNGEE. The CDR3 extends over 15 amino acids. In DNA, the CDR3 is TGTGCCAGCAGCGTAGTTAGCGGGAGTTACAATGAGCAGTTCTTC. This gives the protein CASSVVSGSYNEQFF.

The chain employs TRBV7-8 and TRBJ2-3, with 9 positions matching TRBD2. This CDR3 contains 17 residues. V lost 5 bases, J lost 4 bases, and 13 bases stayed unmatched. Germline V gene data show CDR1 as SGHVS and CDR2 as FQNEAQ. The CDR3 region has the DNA TGTGCCAGCAGCCAAGGGGGCGCGGGAGGGGTCGCAGATACGCAGTATTTT. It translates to CASSQGGAGGVADTQYF.

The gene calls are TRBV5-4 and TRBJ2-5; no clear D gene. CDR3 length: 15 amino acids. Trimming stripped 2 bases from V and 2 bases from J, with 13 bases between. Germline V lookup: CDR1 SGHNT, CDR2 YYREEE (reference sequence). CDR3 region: CASSFSFLGQETQYF. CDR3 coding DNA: TGTGCCAGCAGCTTTAGCTTCCTTGGACAAGAGACCCAGTACTTC.

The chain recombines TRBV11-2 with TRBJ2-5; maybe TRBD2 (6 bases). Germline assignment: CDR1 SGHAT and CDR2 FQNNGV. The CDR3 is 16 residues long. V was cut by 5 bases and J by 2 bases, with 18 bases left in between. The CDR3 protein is CASSQGSWRGQETQYF. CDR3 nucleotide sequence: TGTGCCAGCAGCCAAGGCTCTTGGAGGGGTCAAGAGACCCAGTACTTC.

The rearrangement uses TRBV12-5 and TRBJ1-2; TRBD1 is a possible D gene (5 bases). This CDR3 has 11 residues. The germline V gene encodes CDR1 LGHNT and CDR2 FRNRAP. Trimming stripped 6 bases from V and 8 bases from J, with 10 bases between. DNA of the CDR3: TGTGCTAGTGGAGTCAGGGACGGCTACACCTTC. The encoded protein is CASGVRDGYTF.

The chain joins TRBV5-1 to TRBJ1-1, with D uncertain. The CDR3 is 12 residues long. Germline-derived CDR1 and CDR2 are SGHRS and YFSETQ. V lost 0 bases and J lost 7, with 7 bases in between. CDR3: CASSLERSEAFF. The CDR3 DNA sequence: TGCGCCAGCAGCTTGGAACGGAGTGAAGCTTTCTTT.

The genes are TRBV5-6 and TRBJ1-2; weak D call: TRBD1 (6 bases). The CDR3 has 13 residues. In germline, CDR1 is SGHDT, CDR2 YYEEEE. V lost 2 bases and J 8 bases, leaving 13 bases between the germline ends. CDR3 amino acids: CASSFTGNQGYTF. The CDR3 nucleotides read TGTGCCAGCAGCTTCACAGGGAATCAAGGCTACACCTTC.

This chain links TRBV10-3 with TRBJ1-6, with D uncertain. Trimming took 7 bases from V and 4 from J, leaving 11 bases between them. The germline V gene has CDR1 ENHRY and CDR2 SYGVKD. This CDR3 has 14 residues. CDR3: CAIKRADYNSPLHF. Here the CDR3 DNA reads TGTGCCATCAAAAGGGCCGATTATAATTCACCCCTCCACTTT.

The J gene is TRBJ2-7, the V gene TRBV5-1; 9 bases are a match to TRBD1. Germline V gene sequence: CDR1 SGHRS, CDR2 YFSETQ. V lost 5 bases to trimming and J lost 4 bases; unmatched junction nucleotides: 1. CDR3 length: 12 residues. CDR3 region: CASRQGAYEQYF. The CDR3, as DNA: TGCGCCAGCAGACAGGGGGCGTACGAGCAGTACTTC. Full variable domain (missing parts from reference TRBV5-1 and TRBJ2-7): KAGVTQTPRYLIKTRGQQVTLSCSPISGHRSVSWYQQTPGQGLQFLFEYFSETQRNKGNFPGRFSGRQFSNSRSEMNVSTLELGDSALYLCASRQGAYEQYFGPGTRLTVT.

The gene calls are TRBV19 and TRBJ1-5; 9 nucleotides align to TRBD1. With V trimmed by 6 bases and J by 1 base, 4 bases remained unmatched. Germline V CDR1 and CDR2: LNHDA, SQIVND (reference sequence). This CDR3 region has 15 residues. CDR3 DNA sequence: TGTGCCAGTAGGCACAGGGGGCCGAGCAATCAGCCCCAGCATTTT. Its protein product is CASRHRGPSNQPQHF. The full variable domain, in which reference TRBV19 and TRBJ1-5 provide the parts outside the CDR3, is DGGITQSPKYLFRKEGQNVTLSCEQNLNHDAMYWYRQDPGQGLRLIYYSQIVNDFQKGDIAEGYSVSREKKESFPLTVTSAQKNPTAFYLCASRHRGPSNQPQHFGDGTRLSIL.

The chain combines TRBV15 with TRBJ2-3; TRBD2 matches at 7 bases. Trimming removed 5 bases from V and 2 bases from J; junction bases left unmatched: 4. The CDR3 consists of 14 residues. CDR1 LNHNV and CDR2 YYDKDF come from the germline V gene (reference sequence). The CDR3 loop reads CATSFSGPTDTQYF. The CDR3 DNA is TGTGCCACCAGCTTTAGCGGGCCCACAGATACGCAGTATTTT.

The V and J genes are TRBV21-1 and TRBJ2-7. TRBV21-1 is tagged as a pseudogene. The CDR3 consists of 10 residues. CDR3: CASRFYEQYF. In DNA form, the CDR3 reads TGTGCCAGCAGATTCTACGAGCAGTACTTC.

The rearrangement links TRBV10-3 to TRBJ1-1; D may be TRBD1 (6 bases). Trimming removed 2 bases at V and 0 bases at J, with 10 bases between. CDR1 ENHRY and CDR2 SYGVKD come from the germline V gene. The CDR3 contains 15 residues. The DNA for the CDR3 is TGTGCCATCAGTGAGACGGGACATATGAACACTGAAGCTTTCTTT. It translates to CAISETGHMNTEAFF.